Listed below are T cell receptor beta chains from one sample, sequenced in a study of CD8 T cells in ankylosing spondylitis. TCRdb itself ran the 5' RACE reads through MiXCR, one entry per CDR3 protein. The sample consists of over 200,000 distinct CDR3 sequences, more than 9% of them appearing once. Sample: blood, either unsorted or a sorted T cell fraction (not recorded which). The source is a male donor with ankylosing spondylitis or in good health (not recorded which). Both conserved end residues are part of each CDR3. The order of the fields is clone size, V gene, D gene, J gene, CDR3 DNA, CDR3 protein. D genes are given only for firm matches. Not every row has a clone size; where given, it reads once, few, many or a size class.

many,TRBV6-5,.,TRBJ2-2,TGTGCCAGCAGTTATTCCCCTCAGGGGTTAGGAACCGGGGAGCTGTTTTTT,CASSYSPQGLGTGELFF
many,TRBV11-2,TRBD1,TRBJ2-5,TGTGCCAGCAGCTTGGGGGGACAGGGTCAAGAGACCCAGTACTTC,CASSLGGQGQETQYF
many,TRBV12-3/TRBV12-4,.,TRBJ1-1,TGTGCCAGCAGTACAGGGAAGTGGTTCACTGAAGCTTTCTTT,CASSTGKWFTEAFF
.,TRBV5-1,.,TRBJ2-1,TGCGCCAGCAGACTGGACGGCCCGGTGGATGAGCAGTTCTTC,CASRLDGPVDEQFF
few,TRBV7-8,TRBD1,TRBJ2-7,TGTGCCAGCAGCTTAAGAAGGGACAGTGCCTACGAGCAGTACTTC,CASSLRRDSAYEQYF
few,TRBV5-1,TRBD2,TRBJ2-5,TGCGCCAGCAGCTTGGGACTAGCGGAAGAGCCCCAGTACTTC,CASSLGLAEEPQYF
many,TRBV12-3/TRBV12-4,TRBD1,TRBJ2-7,TGTGCCAGCAGTTCGTCATTGACAGGGGAATACGAGCAGTACTTC,CASSSSLTGEYEQYF
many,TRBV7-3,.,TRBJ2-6,TGTGCCAGCAGCGTCCCGACAGTCTCTGGGGCCAACGTCCTGACTTTC,CASSVPTVSGANVLTF
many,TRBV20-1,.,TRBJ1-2,TGCAGTGCAGAGGGGGTACGCTACACCTTC,CSAEGVRYTF
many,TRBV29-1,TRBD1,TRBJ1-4,TGCAGCGTGGGGACAGTTCTCGGAGTAAATGAAAAACTGTTTTTT,CSVGTVLGVNEKLFF
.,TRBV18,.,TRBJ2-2,TGTGCCAGCTCACCAGGCCAGGGCCAGAGCACCGGGGAGCTGTTTTTT,CASSPGQGQSTGELFF
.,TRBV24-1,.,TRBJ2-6,TGTGCCACCAGTGATCCCACAGCTGGGGCCAACGTCCTGACTTTC,CATSDPTAGANVLTF
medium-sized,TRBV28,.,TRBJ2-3,TGTGCCAGCAGTTTCGTCGCAGGCACAGATACGCAGTATTTT,CASSFVAGTDTQYF
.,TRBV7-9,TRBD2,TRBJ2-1,TGTGCCAGCAGCTTAGATCCTAGCGGGGGGGCTTCATTCTTC,CASSLDPSGGASFF
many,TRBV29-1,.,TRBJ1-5,TGCAGCGTTGAGATGGGGGATCAGCCCCAGCATTTT,CSVEMGDQPQHF
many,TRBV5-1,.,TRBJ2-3,TGCGCCAGCAGCTCGACCAAGACGCGAGACCACACAGATACGCAGTATTTT,CASSSTKTRDHTDTQYF
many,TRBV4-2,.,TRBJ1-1,TGTGCCAGCAGCCTCTTGGAGGGTGAAGCTTTCTTT,CASSLLEGEAFF
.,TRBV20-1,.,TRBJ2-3,TGCAGCCCGTTAGTCGCGACAGATACGCAGTATTTT,CSPLVATDTQYF
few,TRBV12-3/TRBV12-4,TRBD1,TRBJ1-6,TGTGCCAGCGGTCTAGGACAGGGGGCCGCACCCCTCCACTTT,CASGLGQGAAPLHF
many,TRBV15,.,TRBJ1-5,TGTGCCACCAGATCGGCTGGGCCCGAGGGGCCCCAGCATTTT,CATRSAGPEGPQHF
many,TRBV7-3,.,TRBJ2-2,TGTGCCAGCAGCCCCACCCCCTTTGCGACCACCGGGGAGCTGTTTTTT,CASSPTPFATTGELFF
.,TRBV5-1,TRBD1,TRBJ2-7,TGCGCCAGCAGCCTGGACAGGGGACCCTACGAGCAGTACTTC,CASSLDRGPYEQYF
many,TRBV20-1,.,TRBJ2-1,TGCAGTGCTAGAGAACTAGGGCCTTACAATGAGCAGTTCTTC,CSARELGPYNEQFF
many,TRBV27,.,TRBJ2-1,TGTGCCAGCAGCCCAGGGGAGGGGGCGTCCTACAATGAGCAGTTCTTC,CASSPGEGASYNEQFF
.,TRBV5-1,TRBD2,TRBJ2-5,TGCGCCAGCAGTTTAGCGGGGGGGCCTGAGACCCAGTACTTC,CASSLAGGPETQYF
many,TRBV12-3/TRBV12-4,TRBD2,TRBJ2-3,TGTGCCAGCAGTGCGGAACTAGCGGGGCAGTATTTT,CASSAELAGQYF
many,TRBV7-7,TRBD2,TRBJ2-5,TGTGCTAGCAGCTTTCGACTAGCGGGAGTCCAAGAGACCCAGTACTTC,CASSFRLAGVQETQYF